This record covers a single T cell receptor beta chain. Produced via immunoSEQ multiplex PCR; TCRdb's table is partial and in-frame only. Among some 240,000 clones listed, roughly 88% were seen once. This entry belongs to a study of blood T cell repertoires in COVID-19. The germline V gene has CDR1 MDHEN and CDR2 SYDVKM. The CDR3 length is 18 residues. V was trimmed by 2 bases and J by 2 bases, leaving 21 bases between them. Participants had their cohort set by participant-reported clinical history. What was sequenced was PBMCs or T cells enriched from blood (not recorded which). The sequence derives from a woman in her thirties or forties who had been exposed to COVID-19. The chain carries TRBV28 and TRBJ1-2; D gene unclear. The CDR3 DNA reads TGTGCCAGCAGTTTAGTACAGAGCTCAACCAGAATAAACTATGGCTACACCTTC. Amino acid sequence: CASSLVQSSTRINYGYTF.